A selection of T cell receptor beta chains follows, all from one sample in a study of T cells in Graves' hyperthyroidism and ophthalmopathy. TCRdb redid the calling of the multiplex PCR reads with MiXCR, one entry per CDR3 protein. Found here are approximately 710,000 distinct CDR3 sequences, around 16% of them singletons; the top ten hold around a sixth. Sample: blood. The source of these receptors is a man aged 45-65 years with Graves' hyperthyroidism. Each CDR3 is given with its conserved first and last residue. Each record gives: J gene, V gene, clone size, D gene, CDR3 protein, CDR3 DNA. A D gene is named only where the DNA matches it firmly. Only part of the rows carry a size: once, few, many, or a class if the clone is expanded.

j_gene: TRBJ1-4; v_gene: TRBV18; abundance: many; d_gene: .; CDR3aa: CASSFGLNEKLFF; CDR3nt: TGTGCCAGCTCATTCGGCCTTAATGAAAAACTGTTTTTT
j_gene: TRBJ2-5; v_gene: TRBV20-1; abundance: few; d_gene: TRBD2; CDR3aa: CSATLREGLETQYF; CDR3nt: TGCAGTGCTACCCTGCGGGAGGGCTTGGAGACCCAGTACTTC
j_gene: TRBJ1-1; v_gene: TRBV5-1; abundance: .; d_gene: TRBD1; CDR3aa: CASSLVVRTGEAFF; CDR3nt: TGCGCCAGCAGCTTGGTGGTGCGGACAGGTGAAGCTTTCTTT
j_gene: TRBJ2-2; v_gene: TRBV7-9; abundance: .; d_gene: .; CDR3aa: CASSSPWDTGELLF; CDR3nt: TGTGCCAGCAGCTCACCATGGGACACCGGGGAGCTGTTGTTT
j_gene: TRBJ2-5; v_gene: TRBV5-1; abundance: .; d_gene: .; CDR3aa: CASSSPEYQETQYF; CDR3nt: TGCGCCAGCAGCTCCCCAGAGTACCAAGAGACCCAGTACTTC
j_gene: TRBJ2-3; v_gene: TRBV7-3; abundance: many; d_gene: .; CDR3aa: CASSLRAGSWSDTQYF; CDR3nt: TGTGCCAGCAGCTTAAGGGCGGGATCTTGGTCAGATACGCAGTATTTT
j_gene: TRBJ1-6; v_gene: TRBV7-9; abundance: .; d_gene: .; CDR3aa: CASSFEPLNSPLHF; CDR3nt: TGTGCCAGCAGCTTCGAACCTCTTAATTCACCCCTCCACTTT
j_gene: TRBJ2-2; v_gene: TRBV11-2; abundance: many; d_gene: TRBD2; CDR3aa: CASSRTSGENTGELFF; CDR3nt: TGTGCCAGCAGCCGGACTAGCGGTGAGAACACCGGGGAGCTGTTTTTT
j_gene: TRBJ2-1; v_gene: TRBV6-1; abundance: many; d_gene: TRBD1; CDR3aa: CASSEAGGAYNEQFF; CDR3nt: TGTGCCAGCAGTGAAGCAGGGGGCGCCTACAATGAGCAGTTCTTC
j_gene: TRBJ2-1; v_gene: TRBV11-3; abundance: many; d_gene: TRBD2; CDR3aa: CASSLDQTSGHNEQFF; CDR3nt: TGTGCCAGCAGCTTAGATCAAACTAGCGGACACAATGAGCAGTTCTTC
j_gene: TRBJ1-5; v_gene: TRBV7-3; abundance: .; d_gene: TRBD1; CDR3aa: CASSRSRDRWNQPQHF; CDR3nt: TGTGCCAGCAGCCGATCCAGGGACAGGTGGAATCAGCCCCAGCATTTT
j_gene: TRBJ2-3; v_gene: TRBV11-2; abundance: many; d_gene: .; CDR3aa: CASSFDVESHTQYF; CDR3nt: TGTGCCAGCAGCTTTGATGTAGAGAGTCATACGCAGTATTTT
j_gene: TRBJ1-2; v_gene: TRBV6-1; abundance: many; d_gene: .; CDR3aa: CASSPPWTDNYGYTF; CDR3nt: TGTGCCAGCAGTCCCCCCTGGACAGATAACTATGGCTACACCTTC
j_gene: TRBJ2-1; v_gene: TRBV5-1; abundance: few; d_gene: TRBD2; CDR3aa: CASSPGLEESEQFF; CDR3nt: TGCGCCAGCAGTCCGGGACTAGAGGAGTCTGAGCAGTTCTTC
j_gene: TRBJ2-1; v_gene: TRBV28; abundance: many; d_gene: .; CDR3aa: CASSSASEYNEQFF; CDR3nt: TGTGCCAGCAGTTCAGCTAGCGAGTACAATGAGCAGTTCTTC
j_gene: TRBJ2-7; v_gene: TRBV29-1; abundance: .; d_gene: .; CDR3aa: CSGGDRPYEQYF; CDR3nt: TGCAGCGGGGGGGACAGACCCTACGAGCAGTACTTC
j_gene: TRBJ1-1; v_gene: TRBV2; abundance: .; d_gene: TRBD1; CDR3aa: CASSETGGHPNTEAFF; CDR3nt: TGTGCCAGCAGTGAGACAGGGGGCCATCCGAACACTGAAGCTTTCTTT
j_gene: TRBJ1-1; v_gene: TRBV5-1; abundance: many; d_gene: .; CDR3aa: CASSQRDPFNTEAFF; CDR3nt: TGCGCCAGCAGCCAGCGGGACCCTTTTAACACTGAAGCTTTCTTT
j_gene: TRBJ1-4; v_gene: TRBV30; abundance: .; d_gene: .; CDR3aa: CAWSGGGFHGTNEKLFF; CDR3nt: TGTGCCTGGAGTGGCGGGGGATTCCATGGAACTAATGAAAAACTGTTTTTT
j_gene: TRBJ2-7; v_gene: TRBV27; abundance: .; d_gene: .; CDR3aa: CASSLEGRGGQYF; CDR3nt: TGTGCCAGCAGTTTAGAGGGGAGGGGGGGGCAGTACTTC
j_gene: TRBJ1-1; v_gene: TRBV27; abundance: many; d_gene: .; CDR3aa: CAGAEGLTGDTEAFF; CDR3nt: TGTGCCGGGGCCGAAGGGTTGACGGGTGACACTGAAGCTTTCTTT
j_gene: TRBJ1-1; v_gene: TRBV27; abundance: .; d_gene: TRBD1; CDR3aa: CASSHTGAATEAFF; CDR3nt: TGTGCCAGCAGCCACACAGGGGCGGCCACTGAAGCTTTCTTT